This T cell receptor beta chain appears in the sequencing data of a study of blood T cell repertoires in COVID-19. Study-level information: Some COVID-19 samples were acute and others convalescent; all came from the United States, Italy and Spain. Sample material is recorded as cDNA or gDNA derived from T cells, B-cell-depleted T cells, or PBMCs.

In the original processing: From reference gene primer amplification, estimates of nucleated cell counts were derived. Method: immunoSEQ multiplex PCR; TCRdb's copy keeps in-frame clones and lacks some. The V and J calls and clone size were taken over from that table, and D and trimming were inferred from the DNA. The table shows tens of thousands of clones, with 86% occurring only once. This CDR3 is 11 amino acids long. Looked up from germline, CDR1 is MNHNY and CDR2 is SVGAGI (reference sequence). Trimming stripped 7 bases from V and 5 bases from J, with 8 bases between. This clone was seen once. This rearrangement joins TRBV6-6 to TRBJ1-1; D remains unclear. The source of this sequence is an older woman with acute or convalescent COVID-19. Material for sequencing was peripheral blood. CDR3: CASNSRTEAFF. CDR3 in DNA: TGTGCCAGCAACTCCCGAACTGAAGCTTTCTTT.